What follows describes a single TCR beta chain. Alongside a J-beta primer mix, a sample-barcoded 5' primer served in a second PCR lasting 7 to 11 cycles. TCRdb independently ran MiXCR on the 5' RACE reads; one entry per CDR3 protein. The table shows about 720,000 distinct CDR3 sequences, with about a fifth occurring only once. The data derive from a study of blood T cells in healthy people across ages. The V end was cut by 5 bases, the J end by 8 bases, with 12 bases between. CDR1 is MNHNY and CDR2 is SVGAGI in the germline V gene (reference sequence). The CDR3 is made up of 12 amino acids. Sequenced sample: blood. The source of this sequence is a man aged 70 or older in good health. The chain has TRBV6-6 and TRBJ1-2; TRBD1 might be the D (5 bases). The CDR3 loop reads CASSTGTSGYTF. In DNA form, the CDR3 reads TGTGCCAGCAGTACCGGGACCTCCGGCTACACCTTC.